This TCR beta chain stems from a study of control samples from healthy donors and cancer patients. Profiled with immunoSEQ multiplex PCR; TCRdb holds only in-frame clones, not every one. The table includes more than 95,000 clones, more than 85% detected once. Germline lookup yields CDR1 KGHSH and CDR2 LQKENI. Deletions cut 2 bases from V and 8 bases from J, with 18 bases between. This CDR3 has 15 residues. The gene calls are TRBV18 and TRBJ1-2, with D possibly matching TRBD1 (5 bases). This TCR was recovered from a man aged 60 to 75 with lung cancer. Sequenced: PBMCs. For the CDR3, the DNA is TGTGCCAGCTCACCAATAAGCGATACGGGGGACGGCTACACCTTC. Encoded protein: CASSPISDTGDGYTF.